This T cell receptor beta chain was observed in a study of PD-1 blockade in classical Hodgkin lymphoma. The study's findings and limits: Unlike CD8+ TCR diversity, which did not rise significantly by C4D1, CD4+ TCR diversity did. There remain no defined causes for the repertoire differences, which possibly reflect disease activity or prior therapy. Lower baseline TCR diversity marked trial partial responders and progressors.

This clone was seen just once. The antigen remains undetermined. CDR1 is SGHRS and CDR2 is YFSETQ in the germline V gene. This CDR3 is 15 amino acids long. The V gene lost 3 bases and the J gene lost 0 bases, with 9 bases spanning the gap. After autologous stem cell transplantation all patients relapsed, and prior brentuximab vedotin exposure differed between cohorts. Patients had relapsed/refractory classical Hodgkin lymphoma with complete response, partial response or progressive disease as best response. Produced via immunoSEQ multiplex PCR; TCRdb's table is partial and in-frame only. The profile shows about 94,000 clones, approximately 92% of them singletons.

The specimen comprised peripheral blood mononuclear cells (PBMCs), sampled before the second cycle of nivolumab. The TCR was taken from a human donor with classical Hodgkin lymphoma. The V gene is TRBV5-1, the J gene TRBJ1-4; no clear D. The CDR3 is CASSSVQATNEKLFF. The CDR3 DNA is TGCGCCAGCAGCTCCGTACAAGCAACTAATGAAAAACTGTTTTTT.